Listed below are T cell receptor beta chains from one sample, sequenced in a study of OX40 agonist ivuxolimab in advanced cancers. This table comes from immunoSEQ multiplex PCR, and its TCRdb copy is limited to in-frame clones, with some not included. This sample has some 100,000 clones, with approximately 89% found just once. This specimen consisted of CD4+ or CD8+ T cells sorted from blood, obtained in a trial of the OX40 agonist ivuxolimab. The receptor source for this set is an adult with an advanced solid tumor such as melanoma, head and neck, liver or kidney cancer. The CDR3 runs from the conserved cysteine through the conserved F or W. The order of the fields is V gene, D gene, clone size, J gene, CDR3 protein, CDR3 DNA. D genes are given only for firm matches. Rows may omit the clone size; those that give it use once, few, many or a size class.

>TRBV25-1|NA|NA|TRBJ2-5
CASSEYGTPMDQYF
TGTGCCAGCAGTGAATATGGTACTCCAATGGACCAGTACTTC
>TRBV30|NA|NA|TRBJ2-2
CAWSMVNTGELFF
TGTGCCTGGAGTATGGTGAACACCGGGGAGCTGTTTTTT
>TRBV30|TRBD2|NA|TRBJ2-7
CAWSTGGYEQYF
TGTGCCTGGAGTACGGGGGGCTACGAGCAGTACTTC
>TRBV5-5|TRBD2|NA|TRBJ2-1
CASSVLAGTYNEQFF
TGTGCCAGCAGCGTCCTAGCGGGGACGTACAATGAGCAGTTCTTC
>TRBV5-1|NA|NA|TRBJ1-1
CASSYNDGTLTAFF
TGCGCCAGCAGCTACAATGACGGGACACTGACAGCTTTCTTT
>TRBV5-4|TRBD1|NA|TRBJ1-4
CASSPDRGISTNEKLFF
TGTGCCAGCAGCCCAGACAGGGGCATCTCGACTAATGAAAAACTGTTTTTT
>TRBV5-1|NA|NA|TRBJ2-3
CASSLHGDTQYF
TGCGCCAGCAGCCTACATGGGGATACGCAGTATTTT
>TRBV5-5|NA|NA|TRBJ1-6
CASSQDILHF
TGTGCCAGCAGCCAGGATATCCTCCACTTT
>TRBV2|TRBD1|NA|TRBJ1-5
CASSAGTGGRQPQHF
TGTGCCAGCAGCGCCGGGACAGGGGGCCGTCAGCCCCAGCATTTT
>TRBV9|TRBD1|NA|TRBJ2-5
CASSLGQGRETQYF
TGTGCCAGCAGCCTCGGACAGGGACGGGAGACCCAGTACTTC
>TRBV27|NA|NA|TRBJ1-2
CASSPNRNYGYTF
TGTGCCAGCAGTCCTAACAGGAACTATGGCTACACCTTC
>TRBV7-9|NA|NA|TRBJ2-3
CASSNLADTQYF
TGTGCCAGCAGCAATCTTGCAGATACGCAGTATTTT
>TRBV4-1|NA|NA|TRBJ1-1
CASSQAIPAEAFF
TGCGCCAGCAGCCAGGCCATCCCTGCTGAAGCTTTCTTT
>TRBV11-2|NA|NA|TRBJ1-1
CASSKGGSGAFF
TGTGCCAGCAGCAAAGGGGGGTCCGGAGCTTTCTTT
>TRBV19|NA|NA|TRBJ1-5
CASASQGSVQPQHF
TGTGCCAGCGCATCGCAGGGGAGTGTTCAGCCCCAGCATTTT
>TRBV2|TRBD2|NA|TRBJ2-1
CASTLAGGYEQFF
TGTGCCAGCACACTAGCGGGAGGATATGAGCAGTTCTTC
>TRBV19|NA|NA|TRBJ2-4
CASSIKGYQAKNIQYF
TGTGCCAGTAGTATTAAGGGATACCAAGCCAAAAACATTCAGTACTTC
>TRBV7-3|NA|few|TRBJ2-3
CASSPDSLGTDTQYF
TGTGCCAGCAGCCCGGACAGTTTGGGCACAGATACGCAGTATTTT
>TRBV19|NA|NA|TRBJ1-2
CASSATGSGGYYGYTF
TGTGCCAGTAGTGCAACAGGGTCCGGTGGTTACTATGGCTACACCTTC
>TRBV25-1|TRBD1|NA|TRBJ1-1
CASRLQGWGEAFF
TGTGCCAGCAGATTACAGGGGTGGGGTGAAGCTTTCTTT
>TRBV5-6|NA|NA|TRBJ2-2
CASSLGQGSGELFF
TGTGCCAGCAGCTTGGGTCAGGGCTCCGGGGAGCTGTTTTTT
>TRBV10-1|NA|NA|TRBJ2-7
CASSESNSRGTYEQYF
TGCGCCAGCAGTGAGTCGAACTCGCGCGGAACCTACGAGCAGTACTTC